The sequence of this T cell receptor (beta chain) was determined in a study of T cells in narcolepsy listed by TCRdb under 2018. A note on the overall study: Patients with narcolepsy type 1 or type 2 (NT1, NT2) and healthy control donors were enrolled in the study. The study sought autoreactive T cells targeting hypocretin neuron self-antigens (hypocretin, TRIB2) in narcolepsy patients, using TCR Vbeta sequencing to track clonotypes in blood and CSF.

For TCR Vbeta sequencing, memory CD4+ T cells were sorted ex vivo from the peripheral blood of narcolepsy patients and healthy controls. As concerns this clone: This receptor's antigen is unknown. No base-level quality is on record; no much larger clone is a single base apart.

Library preparation employed the immunoSEQ multiplex PCR assay. Entries here come from immuneACCESS through TCRdb and include only in-frame sequences with V and J called. Some clones fail to appear in such tables; in the studies checked, an unresolved V gene covers under half of the shortfall, and the cause of the remainder is unknown. The sample yields 25,000 to 35,000 clones; 70% to 80% were counted once. The ten largest make up 5% to 8.5% of the sample. For CDR1 and CDR2, the germline V gene lists MNHNS and SASEGT. V and J are trimmed by 8 bases and 4 bases, and the gene matches miss 3 bases of the junction. Including the terminal cysteine and phenylalanine, the CDR3 comprises 13 residues. CDR3 DNA is the only sequence kept; it has 39 bases, read in frame from the first base. Overall results and qualifications from the work: No sequences matching autoreactive T cell clones were contained in some blood memory CD4+ repertoires from patients and controls. Plots comparing CSF and blood CD4+ T cell clonotypes from the same patient highlighted HCRT-specific and TRIB2-specific autoreactive clonotypes. Numbers of sequenced blood memory CD4+ clonotypes were comparable, averaging around 40,000 in patients and about 33,000 in controls. Autoreactive clonotypes were reported to be detected serially in the blood of the same patients and of different patients, but not in the blood of healthy controls.

The sample consisted of memory (CD45RA-) CD4+ T cells from blood. The intended sense of this specimen's cell subset or site label: memory T cells sorted ex vivo from peripheral blood. This TCR was recovered from a human donor in good health. This sequence uses TRBV6-1 and TRBJ2-1; TRBD1 agrees with 9 junctional bases. The CDR3 sequence is CASGGQGYNEQFF. The bases are TGTGCCAGCGGGGGACAGGGATACAATGAGCAGTTCTTC.